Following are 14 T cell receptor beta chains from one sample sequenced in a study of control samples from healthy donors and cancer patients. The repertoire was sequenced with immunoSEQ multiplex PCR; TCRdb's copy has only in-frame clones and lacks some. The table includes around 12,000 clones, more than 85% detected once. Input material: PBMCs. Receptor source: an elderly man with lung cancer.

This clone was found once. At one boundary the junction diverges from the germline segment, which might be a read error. The CDR3 spells CASSSYTSVANVLTF. DNA of the CDR3: TGTGCCAGCAGCTCCTACACCTCTGTGGCCAACGTCCTGACTTTC. The chain links TRBV11-2 to TRBJ2-6, with D unclear. The CDR3 runs 15 residues. The germline V gene encodes CDR1 SGHAT and CDR2 FQNNGV.

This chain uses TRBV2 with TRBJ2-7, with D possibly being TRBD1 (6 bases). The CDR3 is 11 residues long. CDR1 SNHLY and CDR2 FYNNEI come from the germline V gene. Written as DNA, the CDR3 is TGTGCCAGCAGTGAATGGGACACCCAGCTCGTC. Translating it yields CASSEWDTQLV.

The CDR3 is CASSQLGGLETQYF. The CDR3 region has the DNA TGTGCCAGCAGCCAGCTGGGGGGGCTCGAGACCCAGTACTTC. The rearrangement joins TRBV14 to TRBJ2-5, with D maybe TRBD2 (7 bases). The CDR3 has 14 residues. Trimming took off 3 bases at V and 5 bases at J, with 13 bases between the two ends. Germline V gives CDR1 SGHDN, CDR2 FVKESK.

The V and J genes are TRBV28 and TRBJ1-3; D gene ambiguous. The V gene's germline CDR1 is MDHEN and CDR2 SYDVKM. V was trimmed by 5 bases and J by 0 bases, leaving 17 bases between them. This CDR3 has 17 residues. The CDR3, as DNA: TGTGCCAGCAGTACACCTAGGAGCTTTAGCTCTGGAAACACCATATATTTT. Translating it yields CASSTPRSFSSGNTIYF.

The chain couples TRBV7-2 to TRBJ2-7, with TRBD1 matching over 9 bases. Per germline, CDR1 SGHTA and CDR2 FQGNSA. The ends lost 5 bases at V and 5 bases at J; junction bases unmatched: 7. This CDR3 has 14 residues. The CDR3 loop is CASSAGQGNNEQYF. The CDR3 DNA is TGTGCCAGCAGCGCCGGACAGGGGAATAACGAGCAGTACTTC.

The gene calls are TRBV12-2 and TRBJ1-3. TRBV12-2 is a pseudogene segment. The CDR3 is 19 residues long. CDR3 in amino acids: CASRLVLTRGRFSGNTIYF. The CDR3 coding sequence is TGTGCAAGTCGCTTAGTCCTGACCCGGGGGAGGTTTTCTGGAAACACCATATATTTT.

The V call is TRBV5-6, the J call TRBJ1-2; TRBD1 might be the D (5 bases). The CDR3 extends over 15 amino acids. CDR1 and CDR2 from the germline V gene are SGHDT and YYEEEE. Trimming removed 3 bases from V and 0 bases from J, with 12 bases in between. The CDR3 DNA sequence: TGTGCCAGCAGCTCGGCCAGGGCGGCTAACTATGGCTACACCTTC. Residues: CASSSARAANYGYTF.

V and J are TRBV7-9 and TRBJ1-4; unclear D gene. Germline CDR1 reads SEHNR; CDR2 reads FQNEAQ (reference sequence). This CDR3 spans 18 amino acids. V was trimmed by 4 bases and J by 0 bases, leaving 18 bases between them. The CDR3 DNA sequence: TGTGCCAGCAGCTCCCTGATCGGATCCTTTGCAACTAATGAAAAACTGTTTTTT. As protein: CASSSLIGSFATNEKLFF.

CDR3 protein: CASSPTSWEAFF. Here the CDR3 DNA reads TGTGCCAGCAGCCCCACCTCCTGGGAAGCTTTCTTT. The rearrangement uses TRBV14 and TRBJ1-1, with no clear D. V lost 4 bases and J 8 bases, leaving 11 bases between the germline ends. This CDR3 spans 12 amino acids. Germline V gene lookup returns CDR1 SGHDN and CDR2 FVKESK.

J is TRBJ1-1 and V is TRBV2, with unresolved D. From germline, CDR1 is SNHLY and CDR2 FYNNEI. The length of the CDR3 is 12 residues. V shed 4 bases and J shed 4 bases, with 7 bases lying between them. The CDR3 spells CASSARFTEAFF. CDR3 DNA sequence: TGTGCCAGCAGTGCGAGATTCACTGAAGCTTTCTTT. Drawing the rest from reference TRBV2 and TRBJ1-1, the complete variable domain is EPEVTQTPSHQVTQMGQEVILRCVPISNHLYFYWYRQILGQKVEFLVSFYNNEISEKSEIFDDQFSVERPDGSNFTLKIRSTKLEDSAMYFCASSARFTEAFFGQGTRLTVV.

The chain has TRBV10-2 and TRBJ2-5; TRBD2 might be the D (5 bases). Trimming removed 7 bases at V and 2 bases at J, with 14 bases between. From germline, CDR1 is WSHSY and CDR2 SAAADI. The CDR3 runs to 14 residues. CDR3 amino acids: CASNLRGLQETQYF. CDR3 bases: TGCGCCAGCAACCTCCGAGGGCTTCAAGAGACCCAGTACTTC.

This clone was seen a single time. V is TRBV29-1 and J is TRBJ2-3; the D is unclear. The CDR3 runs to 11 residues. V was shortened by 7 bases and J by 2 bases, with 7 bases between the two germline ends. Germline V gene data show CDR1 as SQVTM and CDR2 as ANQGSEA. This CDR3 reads CSGSLTDTQYF. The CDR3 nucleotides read TGCAGCGGGAGCCTCACAGATACGCAGTATTTT.

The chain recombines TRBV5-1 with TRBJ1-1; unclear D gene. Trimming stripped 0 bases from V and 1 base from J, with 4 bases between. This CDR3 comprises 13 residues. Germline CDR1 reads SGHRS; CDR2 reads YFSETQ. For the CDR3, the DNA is TGCGCCAGCAGCTTGGGTACGAACACTGAAGCTTTCTTT. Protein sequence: CASSLGTNTEAFF.

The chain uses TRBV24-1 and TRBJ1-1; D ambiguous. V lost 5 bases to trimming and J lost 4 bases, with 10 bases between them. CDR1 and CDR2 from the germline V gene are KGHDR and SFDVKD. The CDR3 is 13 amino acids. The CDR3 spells CATSVGMGTEAFF. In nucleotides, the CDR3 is TGTGCCACCAGTGTGGGGATGGGCACTGAAGCTTTCTTT.